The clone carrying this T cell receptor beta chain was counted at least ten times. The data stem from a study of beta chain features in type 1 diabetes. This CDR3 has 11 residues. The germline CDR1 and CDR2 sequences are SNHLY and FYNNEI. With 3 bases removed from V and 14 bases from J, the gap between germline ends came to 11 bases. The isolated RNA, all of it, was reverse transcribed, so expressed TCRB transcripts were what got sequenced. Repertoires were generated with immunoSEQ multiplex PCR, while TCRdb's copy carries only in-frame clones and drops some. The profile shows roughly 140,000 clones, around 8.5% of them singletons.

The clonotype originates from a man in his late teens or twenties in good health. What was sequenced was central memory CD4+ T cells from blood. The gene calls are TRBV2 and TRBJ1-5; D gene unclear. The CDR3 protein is CASSEGRQKHF. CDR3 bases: TGTGCCAGCAGTGAGGGCAGGCAAAAGCATTTT.